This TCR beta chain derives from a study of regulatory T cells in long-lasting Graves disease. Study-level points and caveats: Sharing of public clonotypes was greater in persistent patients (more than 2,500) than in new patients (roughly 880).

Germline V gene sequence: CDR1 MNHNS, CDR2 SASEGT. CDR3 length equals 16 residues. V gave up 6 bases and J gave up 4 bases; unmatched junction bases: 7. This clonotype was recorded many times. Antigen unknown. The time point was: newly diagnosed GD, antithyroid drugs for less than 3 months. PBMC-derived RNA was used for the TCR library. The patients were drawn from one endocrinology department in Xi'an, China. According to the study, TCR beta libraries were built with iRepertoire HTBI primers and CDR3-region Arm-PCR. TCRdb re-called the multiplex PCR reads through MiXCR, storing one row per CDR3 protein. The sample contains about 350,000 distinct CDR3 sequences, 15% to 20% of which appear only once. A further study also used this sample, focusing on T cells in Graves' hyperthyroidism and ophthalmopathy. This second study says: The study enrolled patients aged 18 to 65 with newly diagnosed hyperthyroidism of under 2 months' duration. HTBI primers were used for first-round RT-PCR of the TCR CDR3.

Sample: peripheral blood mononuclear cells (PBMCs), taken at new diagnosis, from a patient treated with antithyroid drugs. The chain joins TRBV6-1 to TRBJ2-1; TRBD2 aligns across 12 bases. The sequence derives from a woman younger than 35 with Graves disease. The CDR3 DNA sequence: TGTGCCAGCAGACTAGCGGGAGGTTCCGAATACAATGAGCAGTTCTTC. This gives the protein CASRLAGGSEYNEQFF.